These 27 T cell receptor beta chains came from one sample sequenced in a study of CD4+ T cells in melanoma. TCRdb's table, derived via immunoSEQ multiplex PCR, lists solely in-frame clones and lacks some. The table includes thousands of clones, about 72% detected once. The specimen was cells from a culture (not recorded whether cultured in vitro). Every receptor here comes from a human donor with melanoma.

This clone came up a few times. Other DNA variants within this sample encode the same CDR3. The rearrangement links TRBV5-1 to TRBJ2-3; TRBD1 matches 8 bases. CDR1 is SGHRS and CDR2 is YFSETQ in the germline V gene. This CDR3 is built from 14 residues. J lost 3 bases, V lost 5 bases, and 5 bases had no gene match. The CDR3 spells CASREGQETDTQYF. CDR3 DNA sequence: TGCGCCAGCAGAGAGGGACAGGAAACAGATACGCAGTATTTT. The whole variable domain, remainder taken from reference TRBV5-1 and TRBJ2-3, is KAGVTQTPRYLIKTRGQQVTLSCSPISGHRSVSWYQQTPGQGLQFLFEYFSETQRNKGNFPGRFSGRQFSNSRSEMNVSTLELGDSALYLCASREGQETDTQYFGPGTRLTVL.

J is TRBJ2-7 and V is TRBV7-9; D uncertain. V lost 1 base and J 0 bases, leaving 13 bases between the germline ends. This CDR3 is built from 16 residues. Germline V gene lookup returns CDR1 SEHNR and CDR2 FQNEAQ (reference sequence). The CDR3 DNA reads as TGTGCCAGCAGCTTAGGGGTTGGGTTCTTCTCCTACGAGCAGTACTTC. The encoded protein is CASSLGVGFFSYEQYF.

The sample holds one count of this clone. The V and J genes are TRBV2 and TRBJ1-1, with a possible D match to TRBD1 (5 bases). V dropped 8 bases and J dropped 4 bases, with 17 bases sitting between them. This CDR3 has 14 residues. The germline V gene encodes CDR1 SNHLY and CDR2 FYNNEI. CDR3 bases: TGTGCCAGCGAAATTCGGGGCGGTGGCACTGAAGCTTTCTTT. Translation: CASEIRGGGTEAFF.

The chain combines TRBV6-5 with TRBJ1-6; TRBD1 agrees at 7 bases. CDR1 MNHEY and CDR2 SVGAGI come from the germline V gene. V shed 2 bases, J shed 5 bases, and the junction held 3 bases outside the gene matches. The CDR3 loop spans 15 amino acids. The CDR3 coding sequence is TGTGCCAGCAGTTACGGGACAGTTCATAATTCACCCCTCCACTTT. Protein: CASSYGTVHNSPLHF.

The chain combines TRBV6-6 with TRBJ1-3; D uncertain. CDR1 and CDR2 (germline): MNHNY, SVGAGI (reference sequence). Trimming removed 6 bases at V and 4 bases at J, with 16 bases between. There are 15 residues in the CDR3. CDR3 residues: CASRVTYSPGNTIYF. CDR3 sequence (DNA): TGTGCCAGCAGAGTTACGTACAGTCCGGGAAACACCATATATTTT.

This chain links TRBV5-1 with TRBJ2-7; D gene uncertain. Germline V gene lookup returns CDR1 SGHRS and CDR2 YFSETQ. This CDR3 has 14 amino acids. V lost 4 bases to trimming and J lost 8 bases, with 19 bases between them. CDR3 coding DNA: TGCGCCAGCAGCACTAACCCCAGGATCCCTCAGCAGTACTTC. Its translation: CASSTNPRIPQQYF.

The chain combines TRBV5-1 with TRBJ2-1; 9 bases align to TRBD2. Germline CDR1 is SGHRS and CDR2 is YFSETQ. The CDR3 is made up of 16 amino acids. Trimming cost V 5 bases and J 8 bases; bases outside gene matches: 14. This chain's CDR3 is CASSTAPGLAADEQFF. CDR3 nucleotides: TGCGCCAGCAGTACAGCACCGGGACTAGCTGCTGATGAGCAGTTCTTC.

The chain links TRBV6-6 to TRBJ2-5, with D tentatively TRBD2 (5 bases). This CDR3 is 15 amino acids long. Germline CDR1 reads MNHNY; CDR2 reads SVGAGI (reference sequence). The V end was cut by 2 bases, the J end by 5 bases, with 15 bases between. CDR3 in DNA: TGTGCCAGCAGTTACCGGACCGGGGTTGGGGAGACCCAGTACTTC. Encoded protein: CASSYRTGVGETQYF.

The chain has TRBV2 and TRBJ1-3; D unresolved. Germline values: CDR1 SNHLY, CDR2 FYNNEI. The CDR3 has 13 amino acids. V was cut by 7 bases and J by 2 bases, with 9 bases left in between. The CDR3 spells CASKYGAGNTIYF. DNA of the CDR3: TGTGCCAGCAAATACGGGGCTGGAAACACCATATATTTT.

This clone appeared a single time. J is TRBJ1-2 and V is TRBV5-1; D is uncertain. The CDR3 consists of 12 residues. V lost 0 bases to trimming and J lost 8 bases, with 8 bases between them. CDR1 and CDR2 (germline): SGHRS, YFSETQ. CDR3 sequence (DNA): TGCGCCAGCAGCTTGGACGCGGACGGCTACACCTTC. Translation: CASSLDADGYTF.

The rearrangement links TRBV5-6 to TRBJ2-5; D tentatively fits TRBD1 or TRBD2 (5 bases each). The V end was cut by 2 bases, the J end by 5 bases, with 19 bases between. The length of the CDR3 is 16 residues. The germline gives CDR1 SGHDT, CDR2 YYEEEE. The CDR3 DNA is TGTGCCAGCAGCTTCAAGTGGGACCCAATCGATGAGACCCAGTACTTC. Translating it yields CASSFKWDPIDETQYF.

This chain connects TRBV5-1 to TRBJ2-2; TRBD1 matches at 11 bases. CDR3 length: 17 residues. Looked up from germline, CDR1 is SGHRS and CDR2 is YFSETQ. V was pared by 4 bases and J by 5 bases, with 10 bases of the junction left unmatched. CDR3 DNA sequence: TGCGCCAGCAGCCTAAGGACCGGGACAGGGGGTACCGGGGAGCTGTTTTTT. Amino acids: CASSLRTGTGGTGELFF.

The genes are TRBV9 and TRBJ2-5; 7 bases agree with TRBD1. The V segment lost 3 bases and the J segment 0 bases; nucleotides outside the gene matches: 8. This CDR3 region has 16 residues. Germline V gene lookup returns CDR1 SGDLS and CDR2 YYNGEE. The CDR3 nucleotides read TGTGCCAGCAGCGCCTCGGGACAGCCGTACCAAGAGACCCAGTACTTC. Residues: CASSASGQPYQETQYF.

The rearrangement uses TRBV25-1 and TRBJ2-7; D might be TRBD2 (5 bases). The germline gives CDR1 MGHDK, CDR2 SYGVNS. V was shortened by 0 bases and J by 5 bases, with 11 bases between the two germline ends. The CDR3 is made up of 14 amino acids. CDR3 coding DNA: TGTGCCAGCAGTGAATACGGGGTCAGAGACGAGCAGTACTTC. This sequence encodes CASSEYGVRDEQYF.

This chain links TRBV5-4 with TRBJ1-1; no clear D. V lost 1 base to trimming and J lost 8 bases, with 9 bases between them. This CDR3 has 12 residues. Per the germline V gene, CDR1 is SGHNT and CDR2 is YYREEE (reference sequence). The CDR3 spells CASSLMSREAFF. The CDR3 coding sequence is TGTGCCAGCAGCTTGATGTCCAGGGAAGCTTTCTTT.

This clone was counted a few times. The V gene is TRBV5-6, the J gene TRBJ2-2; the match to TRBD2 covers 7 bases. Germline assignment: CDR1 SGHDT and CDR2 YYEEEE. V shed 4 bases, J shed 5 bases, and the junction held 8 bases outside the gene matches. CDR3 length: 15 residues. CDR3 in DNA: TGTGCCAGCAGCCCCTTTCTGGGGGGGACCGGGGAGCTGTTTTTT. It encodes CASSPFLGGTGELFF.

This CDR3 reads CASSHTLVAGTQETQYF. In nucleotides, the CDR3 is TGCGCCAGCAGCCACACGCTGGTAGCGGGGACCCAAGAGACCCAGTACTTC. This chain links TRBV4-1 with TRBJ2-5; TRBD2 matches at 8 bases. This CDR3 has 17 residues. Germline-derived CDR1 and CDR2 are MGHRA and YSYEKL. The V gene end was trimmed by 3 bases and the J gene end by 1 base; junction bases not matched to a gene: 10.

This chain joins TRBV7-6 and TRBJ2-2, with D tentatively TRBD1 (6 bases). There are 15 residues in the CDR3. Trimming pared 2 bases from V and 2 bases from J, leaving 9 bases between. Germline CDR1 and CDR2: SGHVS and FNYEAQ. This chain's CDR3 is CASSLRTVNTGELFF. In nucleotides, the CDR3 is TGTGCCAGCAGCTTAAGGACAGTAAACACCGGGGAGCTGTTTTTT.

This clone was counted a few times. The rearrangement joins TRBV18 to TRBJ2-7; a weak D match, TRBD2 (5 bases). Germline V gene lookup returns CDR1 KGHSH and CDR2 LQKENI. There are 15 residues in the CDR3. V lost 0 bases to trimming and J lost 1 base, with 10 bases between them. The CDR3 loop reads CASSPPGLASYEQYF. The CDR3 DNA reads as TGTGCCAGCTCACCACCAGGCCTAGCTTCCTACGAGCAGTACTTC. The whole variable domain, filled in from reference TRBV18 and TRBJ2-7, reads NAGVMQNPRHLVRRRGQEARLRCSPMKGHSHVYWYRQLPEEGLKFMVYLQKENIIDESGMPKERFSAEFPKEGPSILRIQQVVRGDSAAYFCASSPPGLASYEQYFGPGTRLTVT.

The V call is TRBV5-1, the J call TRBJ2-1; D may be TRBD2 (5 bases). V lost 0 bases to trimming and J lost 6 bases, with 10 bases between them. The CDR3 length is 14 residues. Germline lookup yields CDR1 SGHRS and CDR2 YFSETQ. The CDR3 here is CASSLGSRGNEQFF. CDR3 DNA sequence: TGCGCCAGCAGCTTGGGATCCCGGGGCAATGAGCAGTTCTTC.

The chain employs TRBV7-3 and TRBJ2-7; 9 bases fit TRBD1. This CDR3 has 15 residues. V trimming: 0 bases; J trimming: 6 bases; junction bases outside the gene matches: 6. Germline lookup yields CDR1 SGHTA and CDR2 FQGTGA. The CDR3 sequence: CASSLTGGQGGEQYF. The CDR3 DNA sequence: TGTGCCAGCAGCTTAACTGGGGGACAGGGTGGCGAGCAGTACTTC.

V is TRBV18 and J is TRBJ1-1, with a possible D match to TRBD1 (6 bases). The CDR3 is 14 amino acids. Trimming removed 2 bases from V and 1 base from J, with 8 bases in between. Per germline, CDR1 KGHSH and CDR2 LQKENI. The CDR3 nucleotides read TGTGCCAGCTCACCAAACAGGGAGAACACTGAAGCTTTCTTT. This translates into CASSPNRENTEAFF.

J is TRBJ2-1 and V is TRBV10-2, with a weak D call TRBD1 (6 bases). The CDR3 loop spans 11 amino acids. V was clipped by 8 bases and J by 10 bases, with 12 bases between them. Germline assignment: CDR1 WSHSY and CDR2 SAAADI. The CDR3 nucleotides are TGCGCCAGCCGACTCGACAGGGAGCAGTTCTTC. As protein: CASRLDREQFF.

The rearrangement joins TRBV11-3 to TRBJ2-3, with TRBD2 matching over 10 bases. V lost 4 bases, J lost 8 bases, and 15 bases stayed unmatched. Germline values: CDR1 SGHNT, CDR2 YENEEA. This CDR3 contains 17 residues. CDR3 protein: CASSSGPGTSDSATQYF. The CDR3 DNA reads TGTGCCAGCAGCTCGGGGCCGGGGACTAGCGATTCGGCTACGCAGTATTTT.

In this sample, this clone turned up a few times. The V and J genes are TRBV5-4 and TRBJ1-6, with unresolved D. This CDR3 contains 13 residues. Germline CDR1 SGHNT, CDR2 YYREEE (reference sequence). V gave up 5 bases and J gave up 10 bases, with 13 bases separating them. In DNA form, the CDR3 reads TGTGCCAGCAGGATGGGTAGCGAATCACCCCTCCACTTT. Translated: CASRMGSESPLHF.

The CDR3 DNA is TGTGCCAGCAGCGTATCCAAATTTTCACCCCTCCACTTT. Amino acids: CASSVSKFSPLHF. The chain uses TRBV7-3 and TRBJ1-6; the D is unclear. The germline CDR1 and CDR2 sequences are SGHTA and FQGTGA. The CDR3 is 13 residues long. Trimming removed 5 bases at V and 9 bases at J, with 11 bases between.

This chain uses TRBV30 with TRBJ1-4; 9 bases are shared with TRBD1. V was clipped by 5 bases and J by 8 bases; unmatched bases: 3. From germline, CDR1 is GTSNPN and CDR2 SVGIG (reference sequence). The CDR3 length is 12 residues. CDR3 protein: CAWDRGDEKLFF. The CDR3 nucleotides are TGTGCCTGGGACAGGGGGGACGAAAAACTGTTTTTT.